This passage covers 10 T cell receptor beta chains from one sample sequenced in a study of vaccination effects on CD4 cells after COVID-19. The antigens of these receptors remain unknown. The protocol was immunoSEQ multiplex PCR, while the TCRdb copy is restricted to in-frame clones and leaves out a portion. The sample has fewer than 25,000 clones, about three quarters seen once. Pools of viral peptides were used by the ViraFEST assay to expand antigen-specific CD4+ T cells ahead of sequencing. Culture proceeded for 9 to 11 days, and CD4+ T cells were then isolated. Sample: CD4+ T cells from PBMCs cultured with HCoV-229E spike peptides, taken before COVID-19 vaccination. The receptors here all came from a human donor who received a COVID-19 vaccine.

The chain is built from TRBV4-1 and TRBJ1-2, with D unresolved. CDR1 and CDR2 from the germline V gene are MGHRA and YSYEKL. The CDR3 is 14 residues long. The germline V and J ends were trimmed by 4 bases and 5 bases, with 14 bases remaining between them. CDR3 amino acids: CASSLGGVGYGYTF. CDR3 sequence (DNA): TGCGCCAGCAGCCTTGGCGGGGTGGGTTATGGCTACACCTTC.

V usage is TRBV4-1 and J usage is TRBJ2-1; D may correspond to TRBD1 or TRBD2 (5 bases each). Germline loops: CDR1 MGHRA, CDR2 YSYEKL. The CDR3 loop spans 17 amino acids. V was cut by 0 bases and J by 0 bases, with 12 bases left in between. CDR3 sequence reads: CASSQDGARSSYNEQFF. The DNA of the CDR3 is TGCGCCAGCAGCCAAGACGGGGCTCGAAGCTCCTACAATGAGCAGTTCTTC.

This chain connects TRBV6-1 to TRBJ2-2; 11 nucleotides line up with TRBD2. V was pared by 3 bases and J by 4 bases, with 4 bases of the junction left unmatched. The CDR3 is 16 residues long. The germline gives CDR1 MNHNS, CDR2 SASEGT. The CDR3 is CASSEASGRSTGELFF. The CDR3 DNA reads TGTGCCAGCAGTGAGGCTAGCGGGAGGTCCACCGGGGAGCTGTTTTTT.

V gene TRBV7-8 combines with J gene TRBJ1-2; D unclear. Germline V gives CDR1 SGHVS, CDR2 FQNEAQ. This CDR3 spans 14 amino acids. Between the trimmed V and J ends, which lost 1 base and 4 bases, there was a span of 10 bases. CDR3 loop: CASSLVPGVYGYTF. Written as DNA, the CDR3 is TGTGCCAGCAGCTTAGTCCCAGGCGTCTATGGCTACACCTTC.

There are a few counts of this clone. This rearrangement joins TRBV6-1 to TRBJ1-6; 10 bases are a match to TRBD1. Germline CDR1 MNHNS, CDR2 SASEGT. V dropped 3 bases and J dropped 5; count of bases not matched to a gene: 1. The CDR3 is 15 amino acids. CDR3 DNA: TGTGCCAGCAGTGAGGGGACAGGGGATAATTCACCCCTCCACTTT. Translated, it gives CASSEGTGDNSPLHF.

The CDR3 loop is CASSLAEGNEQFF. The CDR3 DNA follows: TGTGCCAGCAGCTTAGCAGAAGGCAATGAGCAGTTCTTC. This sequence joins TRBV11-3 and TRBJ2-1; D remains ambiguous. Germline values: CDR1 SGHNT, CDR2 YENEEA. The CDR3 is 13 amino acids. V was pared by 1 base and J by 6 bases, with 7 bases between.

V is TRBV6-2 or TRBV6-3 and J is TRBJ2-2, with 8 bases that match TRBD1. Trimming took 4 bases from V and 6 from J; bases not matched to a gene: 7. The germline V gene has CDR1 MNHEY and CDR2 SVGEGT. The CDR3 loop spans 15 amino acids. In nucleotides, the CDR3 is TGTGCCAGCAGTTGGGCAGGGGGCGCGGCCGGGGAGCTGTTTTTT. It specifies CASSWAGGAAGELFF.

V usage is TRBV19 and J usage is TRBJ2-5; 10 bases line up with TRBD2. In germline, CDR1 is LNHDA, CDR2 SQIVND (reference sequence). The CDR3 extends over 16 amino acids. The trim removed 5 bases at V and 3 bases at J, leaving 9 bases unmatched. The CDR3 loop reads CASSALGLAAEETQYF. CDR3 nucleotide sequence: TGTGCCAGTAGTGCCCTAGGACTAGCGGCGGAAGAGACCCAGTACTTC.

Only a few counts were recorded for this clone. The chain is built from TRBV5-5 and TRBJ2-7; D might be TRBD2 (5 bases). In germline, CDR1 is SGHKS, CDR2 YYEKEE (reference sequence). CDR3 length equals 13 residues. V shed 2 bases and J shed 4 bases, with 10 bases lying between them. The CDR3 DNA is TGTGCCAGCAGCTTAAGGGAGAGGTACGAGCAGTACTTC. It specifies CASSLRERYEQYF.

J is TRBJ2-7 and V is TRBV27, with TRBD1 matching over 9 bases. Germline V lookup: CDR1 MNHEY, CDR2 SMNVEV (reference sequence). The CDR3 is 15 amino acids. V gave up 6 bases and J gave up 3 bases; unmatched junction bases: 9. CDR3 in DNA: TGTGCCAGCAGACGACAGGGGGTACTCAGCTACGAGCAGTACTTC. Protein: CASRRQGVLSYEQYF.